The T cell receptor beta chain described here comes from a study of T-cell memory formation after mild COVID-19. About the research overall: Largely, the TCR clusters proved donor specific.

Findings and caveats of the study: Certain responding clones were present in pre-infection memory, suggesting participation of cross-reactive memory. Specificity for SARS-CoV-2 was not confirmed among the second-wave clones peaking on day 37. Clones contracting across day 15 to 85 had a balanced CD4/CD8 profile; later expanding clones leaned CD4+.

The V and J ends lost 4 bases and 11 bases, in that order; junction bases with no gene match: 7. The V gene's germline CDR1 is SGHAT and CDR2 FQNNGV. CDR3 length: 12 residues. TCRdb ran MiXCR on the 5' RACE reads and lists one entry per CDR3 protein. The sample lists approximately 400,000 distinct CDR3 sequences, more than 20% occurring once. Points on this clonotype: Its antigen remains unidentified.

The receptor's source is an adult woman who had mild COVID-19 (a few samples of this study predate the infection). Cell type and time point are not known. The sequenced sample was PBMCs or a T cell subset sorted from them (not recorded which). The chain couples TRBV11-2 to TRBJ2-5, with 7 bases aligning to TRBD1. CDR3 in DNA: TGTGCCAGCAGCTCGATACCGGGACAGCAGTACTTC. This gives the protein CASSSIPGQQYF. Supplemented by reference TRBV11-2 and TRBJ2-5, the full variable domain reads EAGVAQSPRYKIIEKRQSVAFWCNPISGHATLYWYQQILGQGPKLLIQFQNNGVVDDSQLPKDRFSAERLKGVDSTLKIQPAKLEDSAVYLCASSSIPGQQYFGPGTRLLVL.